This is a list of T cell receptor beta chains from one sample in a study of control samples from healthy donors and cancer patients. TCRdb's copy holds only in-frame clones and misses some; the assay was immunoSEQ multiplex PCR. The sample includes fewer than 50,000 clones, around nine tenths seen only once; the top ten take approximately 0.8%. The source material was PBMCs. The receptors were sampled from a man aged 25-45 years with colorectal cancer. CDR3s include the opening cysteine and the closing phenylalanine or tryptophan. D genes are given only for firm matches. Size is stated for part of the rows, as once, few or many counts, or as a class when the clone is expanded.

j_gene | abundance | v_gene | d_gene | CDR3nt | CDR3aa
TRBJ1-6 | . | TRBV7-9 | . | TGTGCCACAACACCGGGACAACATAATTCACCCCTCCACTTT | CATTPGQHNSPLHF
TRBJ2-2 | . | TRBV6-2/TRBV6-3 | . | TGTGCCAGCAGTTTAGGCAGCCTTGACAGGTCGAACACCGGGGAGCTGTTTTTT | CASSLGSLDRSNTGELFF
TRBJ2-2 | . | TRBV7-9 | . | TGTGCCAGCAGCTTAGGGTCGAGGACCGGGGAGCTGTTTTTT | CASSLGSRTGELFF
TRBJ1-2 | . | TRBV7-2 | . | TGTGCCAGCAGCTTACTTCAGGGGATATATGGCTACACCTTC | CASSLLQGIYGYTF
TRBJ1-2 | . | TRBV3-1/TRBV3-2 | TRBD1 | TGTGCCAGCAGCTCACAGGGGAACTATGGCTACACCTTC | CASSSQGNYGYTF
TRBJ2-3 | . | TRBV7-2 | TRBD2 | TGTGCCAGCAGCTTAGAGGCTAGCGGGGGGGCAGATACGCAGTATTTT | CASSLEASGGADTQYF
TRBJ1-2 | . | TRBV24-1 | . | TGTGCCACCAGTGATGGAACAAAATCCTATGGCTACACCTTC | CATSDGTKSYGYTF
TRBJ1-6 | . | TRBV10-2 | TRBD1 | TGCGCCAGCAGTGAGCAGGGGGGCAGCTCCTATAATTCACCCCTCCACTTT | CASSEQGGSSYNSPLHF
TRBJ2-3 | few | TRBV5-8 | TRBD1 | TGTGCCAGCAGCCCGGGACAGCCAAAAAGCACAGATACGCAGTATTTT | CASSPGQPKSTDTQYF
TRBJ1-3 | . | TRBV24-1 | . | TGTGCCACCAGTGCCCACGGAGGGACCACCATATATTTT | CATSAHGGTTIYF
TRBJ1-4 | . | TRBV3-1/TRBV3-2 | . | TGTGCCAGCAGCCAAGCGGCAGGGGCCGCCGCCGAAAAACTGTTTTTT | CASSQAAGAAAEKLFF
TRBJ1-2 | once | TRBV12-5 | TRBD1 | TGTGCTAGTGGTTTGTTACAGGGGGCCCAGGGGGGCTACACCTTC | CASGLLQGAQGGYTF
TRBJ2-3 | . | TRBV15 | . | TGTGCCACCAGCGTCGGGCGGGGTAGCACAGATACGCAGTATTTT | CATSVGRGSTDTQYF
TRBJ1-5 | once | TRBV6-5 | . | TGTGCCAGCAGCCCCGGACAGTTCTTTAATCAGCCCCAGCATTTT | CASSPGQFFNQPQHF
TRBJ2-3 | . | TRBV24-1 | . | TGTGCCACCAGTGATCTTAGCACAGATACGCAGTATTTT | CATSDLSTDTQYF
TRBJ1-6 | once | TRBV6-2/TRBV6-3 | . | TGTGCCAGCAGTTACGTACCTGCGTTCGTTAATTCACCCCTCCACTTT | CASSYVPAFVNSPLHF
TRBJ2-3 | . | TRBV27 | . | TGTGCCAGCAGTAGGGACCTTTACACAGATACGCAGTATTTT | CASSRDLYTDTQYF
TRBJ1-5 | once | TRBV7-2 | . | TGTGCCAGCAGCAGAAATGGACAGATGGGGTATCAGCCCCAGCATTTT | CASSRNGQMGYQPQHF
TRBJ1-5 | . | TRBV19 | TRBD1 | TGTGCCAGTCACGACAGGGGGGGGAGTCAGCCCCAGCATTTT | CASHDRGGSQPQHF
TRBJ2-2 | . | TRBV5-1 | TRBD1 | TGCGCCAGCAGCCCTGACATGGGACAGGGGGCACGAGGGGAGCTGTTTTTT | CASSPDMGQGARGELFF
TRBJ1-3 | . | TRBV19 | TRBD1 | TGTGCCAGTAGTCCCCTTCCGACAGGGAACACCATATATTTT | CASSPLPTGNTIYF
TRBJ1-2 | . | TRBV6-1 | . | TGTGCCAGCAGTGAAGCTGGGGGTGGTGGCTACACCTTC | CASSEAGGGGYTF
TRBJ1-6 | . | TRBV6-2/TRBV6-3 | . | TGTGCCAGCAGTCTCGACGGGAGCTCCTATAATTCACCCCTCCACTTT | CASSLDGSSYNSPLHF
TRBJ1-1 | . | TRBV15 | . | TGTGCCACCAACGAGATGGACAAGGGGGTAGGTCCTTTCTTT | CATNEMDKGVGPFF
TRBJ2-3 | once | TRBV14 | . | TGTGCCAGCAGCCAAGACCAGAGTAGAGCGGATACGCAGTATTTT | CASSQDQSRADTQYF
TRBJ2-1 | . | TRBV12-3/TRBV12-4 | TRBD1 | TGTGCCAGCAGTTCGACAGGGCGTAAGCAGTTCTTC | CASSSTGRKQFF
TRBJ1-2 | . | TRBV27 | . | TGTGCCAGCACCTCCAATGGGGGTTCTCACTATGGCTACACCTTC | CASTSNGGSHYGYTF
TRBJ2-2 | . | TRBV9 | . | TGTGCCAGCAGCCAAGGGGACACCGGGGAGCTGTTTTTT | CASSQGDTGELFF
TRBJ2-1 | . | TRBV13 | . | TGTGCCAGCAGCTTAGGCCGGGTGGCTATTTACAATGAGCAGTTCTTC | CASSLGRVAIYNEQFF
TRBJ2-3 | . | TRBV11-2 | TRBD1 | TGTGCCAGCAGCTTAAGAGGACAACAGGGGGCCGGTGTTACAGATACGCAGTATTTT | CASSLRGQQGAGVTDTQYF
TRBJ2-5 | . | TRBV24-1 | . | TGTGCCACCAGTGAACCAGGGCGGGAGACCCAGTACTTC | CATSEPGRETQYF
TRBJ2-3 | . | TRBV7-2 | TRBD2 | TGTGCCAGCAGACCAGGACTAGCGGGGGCCAAAGATACGCAGTATTTT | CASRPGLAGAKDTQYF
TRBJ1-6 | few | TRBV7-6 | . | TGTGCCAGCAGCCGCGGGAGCTCCTATAATTCACCCCTCCACTTT | CASSRGSSYNSPLHF
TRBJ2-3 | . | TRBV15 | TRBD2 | TGTGCCACCAGCGGACCGGGGGGGCTGTCGCCGACAGATACGCAGTATTTT | CATSGPGGLSPTDTQYF
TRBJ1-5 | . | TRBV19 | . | TGTGCCAGTAGTTATTCCCGACATACGCCGGGGGCAAATCAGCCCCAGCATTTT | CASSYSRHTPGANQPQHF
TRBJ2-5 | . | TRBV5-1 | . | TGCGCCAGCAGCTTAATTAGCCGGCGGGATGAGACCCAGTACTTC | CASSLISRRDETQYF
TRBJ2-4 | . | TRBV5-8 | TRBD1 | TGTGCCAGCAGCTTGTTGACAGGGGAAACCAAAAACATTCAGTACTTC | CASSLLTGETKNIQYF
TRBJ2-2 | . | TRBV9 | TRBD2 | TGTGCCAGCAGCTCCTACACTAGCGGGGGGGCGCTATCCGGGGAGCTGTTTTTT | CASSSYTSGGALSGELFF
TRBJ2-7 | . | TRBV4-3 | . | TGCGCCAGCAGCCCGGGGGCAAGTCGGGGGGACTCCTACGAGCAGTACTTC | CASSPGASRGDSYEQYF
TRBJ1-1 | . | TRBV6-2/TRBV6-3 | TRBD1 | TGTGCCAGCAGTTCGATTTTCTACAGGGGAAGAAACACTGAAGCTTTCTTT | CASSSIFYRGRNTEAFF
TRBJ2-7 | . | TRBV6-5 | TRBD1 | TGTGCCAGCAGGGGGACAGGGGCACGCGAGCAGTACTTC | CASRGTGAREQYF
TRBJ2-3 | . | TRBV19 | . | TGTGCCAGTAGTTTAGCCGGCACAGATACGCAGTATTTT | CASSLAGTDTQYF
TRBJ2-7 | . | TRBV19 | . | TGTGCCAGTAGTCCAACCCCCGGACCCTACGAGCAGTACTTC | CASSPTPGPYEQYF
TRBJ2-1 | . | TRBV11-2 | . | TGTGCCAGCAGCTTAGATGGGCTAGGTGGTGTGGGTGAGCAGTTCTTC | CASSLDGLGGVGEQFF
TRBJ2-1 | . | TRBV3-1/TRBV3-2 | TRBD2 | TGTGCCAGCAGCCAACCTCAAGGGCTAGCGGGGGGCAGCCATGAGCAGTTCTTC | CASSQPQGLAGGSHEQFF